One and the same sample provided the 25 T cell receptor beta chains below, sequenced in a study of blood T cell repertoires in COVID-19. The table came from immunoSEQ multiplex PCR; TCRdb's copy has only in-frame clones and leaves some out. The data contain more than 110,000 clones, around 82% of them singletons. The sample comprised peripheral blood. The source is a human donor in a cohort sampled during active COVID-19.

The chain employs TRBV19 and TRBJ1-2; perhaps TRBD1 as D (5 bases). Germline V lookup: CDR1 LNHDA, CDR2 SQIVND (reference sequence). This CDR3 region has 13 residues. V lost 3 bases to trimming and J lost 7 bases, with 12 bases between them. In nucleotides, the CDR3 is TGTGCCAGTAGTATTGCAGGGATGGGTGGCTACACCTTC. Residues: CASSIAGMGGYTF.

The chain couples TRBV7-2 to TRBJ1-6; D is undetermined. V lost 6 bases to trimming and J lost 9 bases, with 15 bases between them. In germline, CDR1 is SGHTA, CDR2 FQGNSA. The CDR3 length is 14 residues. The CDR3 protein is CASSRTVGGSPLHF. The CDR3 DNA reads TGTGCCAGCAGTCGCACAGTTGGAGGTTCACCCCTCCACTTT. Combining the CDR3 with reference TRBV7-2 and TRBJ1-6 gives the whole variable domain GAGVSQSPSNKVTEKGKDVELRCDPISGHTALYWYRQSLGQGLEFLIYFQGNSAPDKSGLPSDRFSAERTGGSVSTLTIQRTQQEDSAVYLCASSRTVGGSPLHFGNGTRLTVT.

This chain links TRBV4-2 with TRBJ2-2; 13 bases are a match to TRBD2. CDR1 LGHNA and CDR2 YNFKEQ come from the germline V gene. After removal of 1 base from V and 0 bases from J, the junction contained 2 bases not matched to a gene. This CDR3 is built from 18 residues. This chain's CDR3 is CASSQGLAGGTNTGELFF. The DNA of the CDR3 is TGTGCCAGCAGCCAAGGACTAGCGGGGGGTACGAACACCGGGGAGCTGTTTTTT.

This clone was seen only once. The rearrangement joins TRBV19 to TRBJ1-3; 11 positions agree with TRBD1. The CDR3 is 13 amino acids. The V segment lost 6 bases and the J segment 8 bases; nucleotides outside the gene matches: 3. Germline V gives CDR1 LNHDA, CDR2 SQIVND (reference sequence). Here the CDR3 reads CASRRDRGYTIYF. The DNA of the CDR3 is TGTGCCAGTAGGCGGGACAGGGGGTACACCATATATTTT.

J is TRBJ2-5 and V is TRBV7-2, with 8 bases aligning to TRBD2. The V and J ends lost 8 bases and 5 bases, in that order; junction bases with no gene match: 13. CDR1 is SGHTA, CDR2 FQGNSA, per germline. The length of the CDR3 is 15 residues. CDR3 region: CASSPGGQGWETQYF. CDR3 nucleotide sequence: TGTGCCAGCTCCCCGGGGGGGCAAGGGTGGGAGACCCAGTACTTC.

This chain links TRBV5-1 with TRBJ1-6; D gene ambiguous. Germline V gives CDR1 SGHRS, CDR2 YFSETQ. V lost 4 bases, J lost 0 bases, and 5 bases lay in between. The CDR3 spans 14 residues. CDR3 region: CASSASSYNSPLHF. Written as DNA, the CDR3 is TGCGCCAGCAGCGCCAGCTCCTATAATTCACCCCTCCACTTT.

The gene calls are TRBV9 and TRBJ2-1, with 8 positions matching TRBD2. The trim removed 3 bases at V and 5 bases at J, leaving 7 bases unmatched. The CDR3 has 15 amino acids. The V gene's germline CDR1 is SGDLS and CDR2 YYNGEE. Here the CDR3 DNA reads TGTGCCAGCAGCGGGCCCAGCGGGGGCAACAATGAGCAGTTCTTC. It is translated as CASSGPSGGNNEQFF. The whole variable domain, remainder taken from reference TRBV9 and TRBJ2-1, is DSGVTQTPKHLITATGQRVTLRCSPRSGDLSVYWYQQSLDQGLQFLIQYYNGEERAKGNILERFSAQQFPDLHSELNLSSLELGDSALYFCASSGPSGGNNEQFFGPGTRLTVL.

The chain joins TRBV9 to TRBJ2-3; TRBD2 might be the D (5 bases). The CDR3 extends over 15 amino acids. Germline CDR1 reads SGDLS; CDR2 reads YYNGEE. The V end lost 5 bases, the J end lost 2 bases, and 15 bases lay between the germline ends. The CDR3 DNA is TGTGCCAGCAGTCTTGGTGGACTTGACACAGATACGCAGTATTTT. This gives the protein CASSLGGLDTDTQYF.

This rearrangement joins TRBV9 to TRBJ2-6; unclear D gene. CDR1 is SGDLS, CDR2 YYNGEE, per germline. V lost 6 bases and J lost 0, with 10 bases in between. CDR3 length equals 15 residues. CDR3 sequence (DNA): TGTGCCAGCAATAGTGGAGTCTCTGGGGCCAACGTCCTGACTTTC. Its protein is CASNSGVSGANVLTF.

The chain carries TRBV14 and TRBJ1-2, with 7 bases lining up with TRBD1. The V gene end was trimmed by 5 bases and the J gene end by 2 bases; junction bases not matched to a gene: 20. Germline CDR1 and CDR2: SGHDN and FVKESK. This CDR3 has 19 residues. The CDR3 spells CASSGRRGDRFNTNYGYTF. As DNA, the CDR3 is TGTGCCAGCAGCGGTCGTCGTGGGGACAGATTTAACACGAACTATGGCTACACCTTC.

The chain uses TRBV9 and TRBJ2-6, with D maybe TRBD2 (5 bases). This CDR3 region has 16 residues. Germline V lookup: CDR1 SGDLS, CDR2 YYNGEE. Trimming cost V 1 base and J 2 bases, with 10 bases left between them. The CDR3 coding sequence is TGTGCCAGCAGCGTACAAAAGCGGCCTGGGGCCAACGTCCTGACTTTC. It yields the protein CASSVQKRPGANVLTF.

This clone appeared a few times. The chain has TRBV5-1 and TRBJ2-1; 10 bases are shared with TRBD2. CDR3 length: 15 amino acids. Trimming took 0 bases from V and 9 from J; bases not matched to a gene: 6. Germline V gene lookup returns CDR1 SGHRS and CDR2 YFSETQ. The CDR3: CASSLASGGASEQFF. The DNA of the CDR3 is TGCGCCAGCAGCTTGGCAAGCGGGGGGGCGAGTGAGCAGTTCTTC.

The CDR3 is CASSIGNPSGSRNEQFF. CDR3 coding DNA: TGTGCCAGTAGTATAGGGAACCCCAGCGGGAGCCGGAATGAGCAGTTCTTC. The chain uses TRBV19 and TRBJ2-1; 8 bases line up with TRBD2. The germline V gene has CDR1 LNHDA and CDR2 SQIVND (reference sequence). V shed 1 base, J shed 7 bases, and the junction held 12 bases outside the gene matches. This CDR3 has 17 amino acids.

This chain links TRBV4-2 with TRBJ2-4; 11 nucleotides align to TRBD2. Trimming at V came to 0 bases and at J to 6 bases, leaving 7 bases not matched to a gene. Per the germline V gene, CDR1 is LGHNA and CDR2 is YNFKEQ. The CDR3 is 17 residues long. The CDR3: CASSQESSTSGRNIQYF. The CDR3 nucleotides are TGTGCCAGCAGCCAAGAGTCCTCAACTAGCGGGAGAAACATTCAGTACTTC.

This chain joins TRBV6-2 or TRBV6-3 and TRBJ1-1; TRBD1 might be the D (5 bases). This CDR3 is built from 17 residues. Germline loops: CDR1 MNHEY, CDR2 SVGEGT. V lost 2 bases to trimming and J lost 0 bases, with 16 bases between them. The CDR3 region has the DNA TGTGCCAGCAGTTACATACAGGCGCGCCTCATGAACACTGAAGCTTTCTTT. Its translation: CASSYIQARLMNTEAFF.

The chain carries TRBV29-1 and TRBJ2-1; D may be TRBD2 (6 bases). The length of the CDR3 is 15 residues. CDR1 is SQVTM and CDR2 is ANQGSEA in the germline V gene. Trimming pared 6 bases from V and 0 bases from J, leaving 15 bases between. The CDR3: CSVEGRMISYNEQFF. For the CDR3, the DNA is TGCAGCGTGGAGGGACGTATGATCTCCTACAATGAGCAGTTCTTC.

The chain has TRBV4-2 and TRBJ2-1, with 12 bases lining up with TRBD2. The germline V gene has CDR1 LGHNA and CDR2 YNFKEQ. With V trimmed by 4 bases and J by 9 bases, 7 bases remained unmatched. CDR3 length: 15 residues. The CDR3 here is CASSLSLAGGGEQFF. CDR3 DNA sequence: TGTGCCAGCAGCCTCTCACTAGCGGGGGGCGGTGAGCAGTTCTTC.

The chain has TRBV15 and TRBJ2-1; TRBD2 aligns across 9 bases. CDR1 LNHNV and CDR2 YYDKDF come from the germline V gene (reference sequence). The ends lost 3 bases at V and 7 bases at J; junction bases unmatched: 7. The CDR3 spans 15 residues. The CDR3 bases are TGTGCCACCAGCAGGAGGGAACTAGCGGGTAATGAGCAGTTCTTC. It specifies CATSRRELAGNEQFF.

CDR3 in DNA: TGTGCCAGTAGTATTTCGAGGGACACTGAAGCTTTCTTT. Its protein is CASSISRDTEAFF. The V and J genes are TRBV19 and TRBJ1-1; D gene ambiguous. This CDR3 has 13 amino acids. CDR1 and CDR2 from the germline V gene are LNHDA and SQIVND (reference sequence). Deletions cut 3 bases from V and 3 bases from J, with 8 bases between.

The chain has TRBV19 and TRBJ1-1; D call uncertain. CDR1 LNHDA and CDR2 SQIVND come from the germline V gene (reference sequence). This CDR3 is built from 13 residues. V was trimmed by 6 bases and J by 5 bases, leaving 13 bases between them. In DNA form, the CDR3 reads TGTGCCAGTAGGACCTCGAGAGGGACTGAAGCTTTCTTT. Translation: CASRTSRGTEAFF. Full variable domain (remainder filled in from reference TRBV19 and TRBJ1-1): DGGITQSPKYLFRKEGQNVTLSCEQNLNHDAMYWYRQDPGQGLRLIYYSQIVNDFQKGDIAEGYSVSREKKESFPLTVTSAQKNPTAFYLCASRTSRGTEAFFGQGTRLTVV.

The V and J genes are TRBV28 and TRBJ2-5; perhaps TRBD2 as D (6 bases). The CDR3 is 15 amino acids. Trimming took 1 base from V and 3 from J, leaving 12 bases between them. Germline V CDR1 and CDR2: MDHEN, SYDVKM. The DNA for the CDR3 is TGTGCCAGCAGTTTATTGGGGGGTGGGAAAGAGACCCAGTACTTC. Amino acids: CASSLLGGGKETQYF.

This clone was recorded a few times. The rearrangement joins TRBV5-1 to TRBJ2-2; tentatively, D is TRBD2 (5 bases). The CDR3 consists of 15 residues. In germline, CDR1 is SGHRS, CDR2 YFSETQ. Trimming cost V 0 bases and J 4 bases, with 10 bases left between them. The CDR3 is CASSLETGVTGELFF. The CDR3 region has the DNA TGCGCCAGCAGCTTGGAAACCGGGGTCACCGGGGAGCTGTTTTTT.

V gene TRBV11-3 combines with J gene TRBJ1-2; D perhaps matches TRBD1 (5 bases). The ends were cut back, 5 bases at V and 6 bases at J, with 22 bases in the middle. Germline V gene sequence: CDR1 SGHNT, CDR2 YENEEA. This CDR3 is 16 amino acids long. This chain's CDR3 is CASSPTGTGRVHGYTF. CDR3 DNA sequence: TGTGCCAGCAGCCCTACGGGGACTGGCAGGGTCCATGGCTACACCTTC.

The chain joins TRBV7-9 to TRBJ2-3; D is uncertain. Germline-derived CDR1 and CDR2 are SEHNR and FQNEAQ (reference sequence). CDR3 length: 15 amino acids. V lost 1 base, J lost 0 bases, and 8 bases lay in between. CDR3 sequence: CASSLEGGSTDTQYF. The CDR3 DNA reads TGTGCCAGCAGCTTAGAAGGCGGAAGCACAGATACGCAGTATTTT. Complete variable domain (other parts from reference TRBV7-9 and TRBJ2-3): DTGVSQNPRHKITKRGQNVTFRCDPISEHNRLYWYRQTLGQGPEFLTYFQNEAQLEKSRLLSDRFSAERPKGSFSTLEIQRTEQGDSAMYLCASSLEGGSTDTQYFGPGTRLTVL.

The chain combines TRBV24-1 with TRBJ1-2; D unresolved. Trimming left V 5 bases short and J 0 bases short, with 3 bases between. There are 12 residues in the CDR3. CDR1 and CDR2 (germline): KGHDR, SFDVKD. CDR3 DNA: TGTGCCACCAGTGCCGCTAACTATGGCTACACCTTC. It translates to CATSAANYGYTF.